The TCR beta chain described here comes from a study of cytomegalovirus exposure and HLA in healthy donors. Whole-study results and caveats: Several top significant clusters appeared, in a later analysis, to be linked to common viral pathogens.

Germline CDR1 PRHDT, CDR2 FYEKMQ (reference sequence). This CDR3 is built from 16 residues. V lost 4 bases to trimming and J lost 5 bases; unmatched junction nucleotides: 8. Turning to this clone: The antigen remains unidentified.

It was with 60 Vbeta and 13 Jbeta primers that the PCR ran. The assay was immunoSEQ multiplex PCR, and TCRdb's table has in-frame clones only and misses some. The data show around 120,000 clones, around 81% seen once. This clonotype was obtained from a woman in her twenties or thirties in good health and CMV-seronegative. Sequenced sample: PBMCs. The gene calls are TRBV13 and TRBJ2-1; TRBD2 agrees at 10 bases. This CDR3 is CASSSWTSGLNNEQFF. CDR3 nucleotides: TGTGCCAGCAGCTCCTGGACTAGCGGACTAAACAATGAGCAGTTCTTC.